The rows below give T cell receptor beta chains drawn from one sample of a study of blood T cell repertoires in COVID-19. The data were produced by immunoSEQ multiplex PCR, yet TCRdb's version contains in-frame clones alone and is incomplete. The sample records about 220,000 clones, around four fifths being singletons. Sequenced material: peripheral blood. The receptors originated from a woman aged 65 to 85 with acute or convalescent COVID-19. The CDR3 runs from the conserved cysteine through the conserved F or W. The D gene is left open where the match is weak. Not all rows give a size; the values are once, few, many and, for expanded clones, a class.

J	V	D	size	CDR3	DNA
TRBJ1-5	TRBV19	.	few	CASEIRHYSNQPQHF	TGTGCCAGTGAGATAAGACATTATAGCAATCAGCCCCAGCATTTT
TRBJ1-1	TRBV7-9	.	.	CASSRARGIAPAGEAFF	TGTGCCAGCAGCCGGGCCAGAGGGATCGCCCCCGCGGGTGAAGCTTTCTTT
TRBJ2-3	TRBV28	.	.	CASSTSQGGTADTQYF	TGTGCCAGCAGTACATCACAGGGCGGCACGGCAGATACGCAGTATTTT
TRBJ1-6	TRBV7-2	.	.	CASSLDGVSPLHF	TGTGCCAGCAGCCTGGACGGGGTTTCACCCCTCCACTTT
TRBJ2-7	TRBV7-2	TRBD2	.	CASSSSGGGAYEQYF	TGTGCCAGCAGCTCCTCTGGCGGGGGGGCCTACGAGCAGTACTTC
TRBJ1-6	TRBV6-1	.	.	CASSDQAGWSPALHF	TGTGCCAGCAGTGATCAGGCGGGGTGGTCCCCGGCCCTCCACTTT
TRBJ2-7	TRBV5-5	.	.	CASSKLGAYEQYF	TGTGCCAGCAGCAAACTTGGAGCCTACGAGCAGTACTTC
TRBJ1-3	TRBV5-1	TRBD1	.	CASRSRGGTGNTIYF	TGCGCCAGCAGGTCGCGAGGGGGCACTGGAAACACCATATATTTT
TRBJ1-1	TRBV25-1	.	.	CASSQLGVGTEAFF	TGTGCCAGCAGTCAATTAGGGGTGGGCACTGAAGCTTTCTTT
TRBJ1-6	TRBV5-4	.	.	CASSLGAGDSPLHF	TGTGCCAGCAGTTTGGGCGCGGGGGATTCACCCCTCCACTTT
TRBJ1-2	TRBV2	TRBD1	.	CASSGQGYGYTF	TGTGCCAGCAGTGGACAGGGTTATGGCTACACCTTC
TRBJ1-2	TRBV27	.	.	CASSLSGVGNYGYTF	TGTGCCAGCAGTTTATCAGGGGTGGGAAACTATGGCTACACCTTC
TRBJ1-1	TRBV12-3/TRBV12-4	TRBD1	.	CASSGQGRAEAFF	TGTGCCAGCAGTGGACAGGGAAGGGCTGAAGCTTTCTTT
TRBJ2-1	TRBV19	TRBD1	.	CASSILWQGDYNEQFF	TGTGCCAGTAGTATACTTTGGCAGGGGGACTACAATGAGCAGTTCTTC
TRBJ1-4	TRBV25-1	TRBD1	once	CASSDPFGRDRGEKLFF	TGTGCCAGCAGTGACCCCTTCGGGAGGGACAGGGGTGAAAAACTGTTTTTT
TRBJ1-5	TRBV2	.	.	CASTEADQPQHF	TGTGCCAGCACCGAGGCGGATCAGCCCCAGCATTTT
TRBJ2-7	TRBV11-3	.	.	CASSFSSDAEQYF	TGTGCCAGCAGCTTCAGCAGCGATGCCGAGCAGTACTTC
TRBJ1-5	TRBV15	.	.	CATSRTGYSNQPQHF	TGTGCCACCAGCAGGACAGGTTATAGCAATCAGCCCCAGCATTTT
TRBJ2-6	TRBV9	.	.	CASSVEGGPTTGANVLTF	TGTGCCAGCAGCGTAGAAGGAGGGCCCACCACTGGGGCCAACGTCCTGACTTTC
TRBJ2-5	TRBV24-1	TRBD2	.	CATSAAGGLETQYF	TGTGCCACCAGTGCGGCGGGGGGGCTGGAGACCCAGTACTTC
TRBJ2-2	TRBV5-5	TRBD1	.	CASSLFGQGRAGELFF	TGTGCCAGCAGCTTGTTCGGACAGGGAAGAGCCGGGGAGCTGTTTTTT
TRBJ2-5	TRBV27	TRBD2	.	CASSVERGAQHF	TGTGCCAGCAGTGTGGAGCGGGGGGCTCAACACTTC
TRBJ1-2	TRBV5-6	.	once	CASRRAGSGYTF	TGTGCCAGCAGGCGCGCAGGTTCTGGCTACACCTTC
TRBJ1-1	TRBV10-1	.	.	CASSEVGAAEAFF	TGCGCCAGCAGTGAAGTGGGGGCTGCTGAAGCTTTCTTT